The TCR beta chain under discussion was sequenced for a study of blood T cell repertoires in COVID-19. Study-level background: T cells, B-cell-depleted T cells, or PBMCs supplied cDNA or gDNA.

The table lists this clone with a few counts. This CDR3 comprises 14 residues. Trimming removed 0 bases at V and 8 bases at J, with 16 bases between. From germline, CDR1 is SQVTM and CDR2 ANQGSEA. TCRdb keeps only in-frame clones here, not all; method: immunoSEQ multiplex PCR. The profile shows under 350,000 clones, 70% to 90% of them singletons. The chain combines TRBV29-1 with TRBJ1-1; D remains ambiguous. The sequenced material came from peripheral blood. The clonotype was recovered from a human donor in a cohort sampled during active COVID-19. Here the CDR3 reads CSVEDQGLGSEAFF. CDR3 DNA: TGCAGCGTTGAAGATCAAGGGTTGGGGAGCGAAGCTTTCTTT.